The clone carrying this T cell receptor beta chain was found once. Its antigen is as yet unknown. Profiling relied on immunoSEQ multiplex PCR, and the TCRdb table lists in-frame clones only, not all of them. The table records 140,000 to 150,000 clones, about 88% of them present only once. Germline V gene data show CDR1 as MNHEY and CDR2 as SVGEGT. V was clipped by 6 bases and J by 4 bases; unmatched bases: 4. This CDR3 has 14 amino acids. This entry comes from a study of T cell responses to AZD1222 COVID-19 vaccine. Study observations and caveats: The sample set comprised mostly white British donors with more females, and clonal diversity was possibly underestimated.

Sequences were derived from peripheral blood, sampled on day 0 of AZD1222 vaccination. The receptor's source is an adult in good health. The V call is TRBV6-2 or TRBV6-3, the J call TRBJ2-7, with 12 bases fitting TRBD2. In DNA, the CDR3 is TGTGCCAGCAGCCGACTAGCGGGAGCATACGAGCAGTACTTC. It is translated as CASSRLAGAYEQYF.